This T cell receptor beta chain comes out of a study of blood T cell repertoires in COVID-19. In the authors' workflow: Amplification of reference gene primers was used by the study to estimate nucleated cell counts. TCRdb's copy holds only in-frame clones and misses some; the assay was immunoSEQ multiplex PCR. Clonal size and the V and J genes are those of that table, whereas D and trimming came from the DNA. The repertoire consists of 150,000 to 200,000 clones, with roughly 82% occurring once and the leading ten covering around 10%. The germline V gene has CDR1 MDHEN and CDR2 SYDVKM. V was pared by 1 base and J by 10 bases, with 10 bases of the junction left unmatched. The CDR3 is made up of 17 amino acids.

This chain connects TRBV28 to TRBJ1-6; 10 positions agree with TRBD1. This clonotype originated in a man in his fifties who had recovered from COVID-19. Sample: PBMCs or T cells enriched from blood (not recorded which). The CDR3 coding sequence is TGTGCCAGCAGTTTATCTGGACAGGGGGTAACAGGATCACCCCTCCACTTT. Translation: CASSLSGQGVTGSPLHF.